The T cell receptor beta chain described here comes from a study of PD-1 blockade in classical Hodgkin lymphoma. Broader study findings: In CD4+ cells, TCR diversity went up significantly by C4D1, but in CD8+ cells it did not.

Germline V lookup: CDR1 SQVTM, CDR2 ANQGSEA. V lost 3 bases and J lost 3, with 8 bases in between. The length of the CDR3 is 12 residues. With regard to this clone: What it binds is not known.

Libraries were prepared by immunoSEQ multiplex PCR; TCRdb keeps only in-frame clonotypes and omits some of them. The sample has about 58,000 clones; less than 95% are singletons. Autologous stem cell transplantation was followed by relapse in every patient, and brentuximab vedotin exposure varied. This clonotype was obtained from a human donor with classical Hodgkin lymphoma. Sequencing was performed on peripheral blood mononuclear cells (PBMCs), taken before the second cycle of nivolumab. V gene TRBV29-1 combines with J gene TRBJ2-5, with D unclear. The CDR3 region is CSVEAPEETQYF. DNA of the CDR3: TGCAGCGTTGAGGCCCCCGAAGAGACCCAGTACTTC. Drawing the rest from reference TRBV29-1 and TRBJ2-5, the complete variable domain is SAVISQKPSRDICQRGTSLTIQCQVDSQVTMMFWYRQQPGQSLTLIATANQGSEATYESGFVIDKFPISRPNLTFSTLTVSNMSPEDSSIYLCSVEAPEETQYFGPGTRLLVL.